The clone carrying this T cell receptor beta chain was observed many times. Its target is unknown. Via MiXCR, TCRdb re-called the 5' RACE reads, giving one row per CDR3 protein. Found here are about 130,000 distinct CDR3 sequences, roughly 8.8% of them singletons; the top ten hold 3% to 4%. This CDR3 spans 15 amino acids. V was pared by 10 bases and J by 7 bases, with 22 bases between. This record belongs to a study of CD8 T cells in ankylosing spondylitis. Study results and caveats: A TCR beta motif of roughly eight highly homologous variants appeared characteristic of ankylosing spondylitis blood. Earlier literature documents some of the motif variants in reactive arthritis synovial fluid and blood. The study looked at matched synovial fluid samples from ankylosing spondylitis patients. Disease-linked clones were reported to be significantly enriched there.

The chain couples TRBV12-3 or TRBV12-4 to TRBJ2-2; D remains unclear. The sequence was collected from a male donor with ankylosing spondylitis or in good health (not recorded which). The material sequenced was blood, either unsorted or a sorted T cell fraction (not recorded which). The CDR3 DNA reads as TGTGCCACAGCGTGGTCAAAGCCACGGTTCGGGGAGCTGTTTTTT. Translating it yields CATAWSKPRFGELFF.